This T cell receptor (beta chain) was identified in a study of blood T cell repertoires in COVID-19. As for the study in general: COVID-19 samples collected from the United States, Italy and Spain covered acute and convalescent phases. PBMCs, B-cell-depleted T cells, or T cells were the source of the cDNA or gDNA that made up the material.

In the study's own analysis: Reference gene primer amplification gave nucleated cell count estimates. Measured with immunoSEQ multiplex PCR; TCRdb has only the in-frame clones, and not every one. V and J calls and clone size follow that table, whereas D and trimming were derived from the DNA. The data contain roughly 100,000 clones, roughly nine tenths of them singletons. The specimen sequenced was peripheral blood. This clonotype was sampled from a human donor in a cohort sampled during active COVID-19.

CDR3 coding DNA: TGTGCCAGCAGCTATAGCGGGGCAACCGGTGATACGCAGTATTTT. Amino acids: CASSYSGATGDTQYF. This sequence joins TRBV7-9 and TRBJ2-3; TRBD2 matches 8 bases. This CDR3 comprises 15 residues. The junction had 9 bases not matched to a gene; V was cut back by 4 bases and J by 6 bases. The germline gives CDR1 SEHNR, CDR2 FQNEAQ (reference sequence).